The present T cell receptor (beta chain) was sequenced within a study of post-analysis software for immune sequencing data. Unique molecular identifiers had been added to the TCR beta cDNA libraries. Using its own MiXCR run on the PCR reads, TCRdb lists one record per CDR3 protein. Found here are roughly 540,000 distinct CDR3 sequences, 30% to 40% of them singletons; the top ten hold roughly 6%. This clonotype was picked up a small number of times. The source is a girl aged 2-17 years with multiple sclerosis. The specimen was blood.

The CDR3 spells CASSPGPLAGANVLTF. The CDR3 DNA reads TGTGCCAGCAGCCCCGGACCTTTGGCTGGGGCCAACGTCCTGACTTTC. J is TRBJ2-6 and V is TRBV5-6; D remains ambiguous. The CDR3 has 16 residues. Germline loops: CDR1 SGHDT, CDR2 YYEEEE. Trimming took 4 bases from V and 2 from J, leaving 13 bases between them.